The 8 T cell receptor beta chains below come from one sample, sequenced in a study of OX40 agonist ivuxolimab in advanced cancers. Preparation of the library involved the immunoSEQ multiplex PCR assay. Sourced from immuneACCESS, this table was stored by TCRdb with only in-frame sequences that have V and J called. A share of the clones is absent; for the studies checked, an unresolved V gene accounts for under half, and the remainder has no known explanation. For this sample there are roughly 80,000 clones; 70% to 90% appear just once. Of the sample, roughly 0.38% falls within the top ten clones. This material consisted of CD4+ or CD8+ T cells sorted from blood, taken in a trial of the OX40 agonist ivuxolimab. Every receptor here comes from an adult with an advanced solid tumor such as melanoma, head and neck, liver or kidney cancer.

The rearrangement joins TRBV2 to TRBJ2-5; tentative D call: TRBD1 (6 bases). The better agreement between TRBJ2-7 and the DNA end casts doubt on the J call. The germline gives CDR1 SNHLY, CDR2 FYNNEI. The CDR3 is 14 residues long. The CDR3 nucleotides are TGTGCCAGCAGGGAACCCGGACAGTCCTACGAGCAGTACTTC. Translated: CASREPGQSYEQYF.

The chain employs TRBV15 and TRBJ1-3, with D possibly TRBD1 on 6 matching bases. CDR1 is LNHNV and CDR2 is YYDKDF in the germline V gene (reference sequence). V was shortened by 0 bases and J by 0 bases, with 12 bases between the two germline ends. The CDR3 has 17 amino acids. CDR3 amino acids: CATSREFGTLSGNTIYF. The CDR3 region has the DNA TGTGCCACCAGCAGAGAATTCGGGACACTCTCTGGAAACACCATATATTTT.

The chain is built from TRBV9 and TRBJ2-1; TRBD2 might be the D (5 bases). With 0 bases removed from V and 7 bases from J, the gap between germline ends came to 14 bases. CDR3 length equals 15 residues. In germline, CDR1 is SGDLS, CDR2 YYNGEE. In nucleotides, the CDR3 is TGTGCCAGCAGCGTAGGCCCGGGAACGACTAATGAGCAGTTCTTC. This sequence encodes CASSVGPGTTNEQFF. Full variable domain (rest looked up from reference TRBV9 and TRBJ2-1): DSGVTQTPKHLITATGQRVTLRCSPRSGDLSVYWYQQSLDQGLQFLIQYYNGEERAKGNILERFSAQQFPDLHSELNLSSLELGDSALYFCASSVGPGTTNEQFFGPGTRLTVL.

The chain uses TRBV6-5 and TRBJ2-5, with 9 bases matching TRBD2. The CDR3 is made up of 14 amino acids. Trimming took 10 bases from V and 4 from J; bases not matched to a gene: 10. Germline-derived CDR1 and CDR2 are MNHEY and SVGAGI. Here the CDR3 DNA reads TGTGCCACCAGGGCGGGAGGGCCTATAGAGACCCAGTACTTC. Protein sequence: CATRAGGPIETQYF.

This chain uses TRBV5-1 with TRBJ2-1; TRBD2 matches at 8 bases. The CDR3 is 16 residues long. From germline, CDR1 is SGHRS and CDR2 YFSETQ. J gave up 2 bases and V 1 base, and 5 bases lay outside the gene matches. This chain's CDR3 is CASSLLTGGPYNEQFF. The CDR3 DNA reads TGCGCCAGCAGCTTGCTAACGGGAGGGCCCTACAATGAGCAGTTCTTC.

The rearrangement joins TRBV11-1 to TRBJ2-1; 10 bases map to TRBD2. The CDR3 is made up of 18 amino acids. Trimming cost V 7 bases and J 6 bases; bases outside gene matches: 18. Germline CDR1 reads SGHAT; CDR2 reads FQDESV (reference sequence). The CDR3 region has the DNA TGTGCCAGCAACAGGGAGGCTAGCGGGAGTAACTTCGGCAATGAGCAGTTCTTC. Translation gives CASNREASGSNFGNEQFF.

This chain uses TRBV7-2 with TRBJ2-5; no clear D gene. The germline CDR1 and CDR2 sequences are SGHTA and FQGNSA. This CDR3 region has 14 residues. V was clipped by 5 bases and J by 5 bases, with 15 bases between them. In nucleotides, the CDR3 is TGTGCCAGCAGCCCACCCCCCCTGGGGGAGACCCAGTACTTC. Protein sequence: CASSPPPLGETQYF.

The rearrangement joins TRBV4-3 to TRBJ2-1, with TRBD2 matching 11 bases. The CDR3 is 16 residues long. The germline CDR1 and CDR2 sequences are LGHNA and YSLEER. V trimming: 6 bases; J trimming: 2 bases; junction bases outside the gene matches: 6. As DNA, the CDR3 is TGCGCCAGCAGTCCTAGACTAGCGGGGACCTACAATGAGCAGTTCTTC. It specifies CASSPRLAGTYNEQFF.